This T cell receptor (beta chain) was recovered during a study of CD8 T cells in ankylosing spondylitis. Study results and caveats: In reactive arthritis synovial fluid and blood, some motif variants had been reported before. Relatively scarce in peripheral blood, disease-linked clones were CD8+. The study identified a TCR beta motif of under ten highly homologous variants that appeared characteristic of ankylosing spondylitis blood. The study looked at matched synovial fluid samples from ankylosing spondylitis patients. Disease-linked clones were reported to be significantly enriched there.

This clonotype occurred many times. Its antigen is unidentified. Construction of TCR beta libraries was performed using quantitative 5'-RACE with molecular barcodes. TCRdb recomputed calls from the 5' RACE reads with MiXCR, one row per CDR3 protein. This table holds approximately 300,000 distinct CDR3 sequences, 8% found once. Losses at the gene ends were 0 bases for V and 4 bases for J; bases not matched to a gene: 2. The germline V gene has CDR1 SGHRS and CDR2 YFSETQ. This CDR3 region has 15 residues. Sequenced sample: blood, either unsorted or a sorted T cell fraction (not recorded which). V usage is TRBV5-1 and J usage is TRBJ2-1; 9 nucleotides align to TRBD2. The origin of this receptor is a male donor with ankylosing spondylitis. CDR3 sequence: CASSLGLAEYNEQFF. The CDR3 coding sequence is TGCGCCAGCAGCTTGGGACTAGCGGAGTACAATGAGCAGTTCTTC.